This TCR beta chain originates from a study of identical twins. This clonotype showed up many times. TCRdb reanalysed the 5' RACE reads using MiXCR and keeps one entry per CDR3 protein. The sample lists hundreds of thousands of distinct CDR3 sequences; roughly 6% were seen once. Trimming left V 3 bases short and J 8 bases short, with 7 bases between. The CDR3 sequence is 11 residues long. Looked up from germline, CDR1 is DFQATT and CDR2 is SNEGSKA (reference sequence). The sample consisted of naive T cells sorted from blood. The TCR sequence derives from a young man in good health. The rearrangement links TRBV20-1 to TRBJ2-2; D uncertain. DNA of the CDR3: TGCAGTGCTAGTTACATAGGGGAGCTGTTTTTT. As protein: CSASYIGELFF.